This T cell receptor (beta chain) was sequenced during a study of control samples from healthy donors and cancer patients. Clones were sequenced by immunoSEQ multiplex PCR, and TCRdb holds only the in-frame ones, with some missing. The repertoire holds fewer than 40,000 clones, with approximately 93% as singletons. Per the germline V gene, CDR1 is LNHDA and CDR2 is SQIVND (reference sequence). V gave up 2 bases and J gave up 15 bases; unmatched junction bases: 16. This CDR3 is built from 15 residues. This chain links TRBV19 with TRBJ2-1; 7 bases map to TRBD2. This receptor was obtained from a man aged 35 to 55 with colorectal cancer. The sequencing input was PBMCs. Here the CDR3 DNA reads TGTGCCAGTAGTATAACGGGAGGACTCGGAAACGGGGGGTTCTTC. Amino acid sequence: CASSITGGLGNGGFF.